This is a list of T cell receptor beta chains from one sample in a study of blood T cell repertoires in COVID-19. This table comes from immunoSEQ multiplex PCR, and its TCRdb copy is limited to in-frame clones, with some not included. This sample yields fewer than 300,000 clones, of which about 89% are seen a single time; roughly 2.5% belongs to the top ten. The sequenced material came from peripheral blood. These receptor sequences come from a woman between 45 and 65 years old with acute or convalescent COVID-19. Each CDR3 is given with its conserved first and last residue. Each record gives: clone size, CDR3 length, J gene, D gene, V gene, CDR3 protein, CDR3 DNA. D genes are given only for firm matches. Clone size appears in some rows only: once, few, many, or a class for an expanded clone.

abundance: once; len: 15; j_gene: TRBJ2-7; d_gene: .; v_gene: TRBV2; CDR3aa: CASSGADIFSYEQYF; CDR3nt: TGTGCCAGCAGTGGGGCGGACATTTTCTCCTACGAGCAGTACTTC
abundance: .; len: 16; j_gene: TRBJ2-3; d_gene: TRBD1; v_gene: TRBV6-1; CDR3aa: CASSEASWTGENTQYF; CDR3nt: TGTGCCAGCAGTGAAGCGAGCTGGACAGGGGAAAATACGCAGTATTTT
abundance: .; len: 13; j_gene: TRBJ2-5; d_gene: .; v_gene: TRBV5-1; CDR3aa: CASSLVLASFQYF; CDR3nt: TGCGCCAGCAGCTTGGTCCTAGCGTCGTTTCAGTACTTC
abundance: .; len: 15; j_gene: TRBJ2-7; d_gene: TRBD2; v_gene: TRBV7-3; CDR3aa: CASSVEAGRIYEQYF; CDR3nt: TGTGCCAGCAGCGTTGAAGCGGGACGGATCTACGAGCAGTACTTC
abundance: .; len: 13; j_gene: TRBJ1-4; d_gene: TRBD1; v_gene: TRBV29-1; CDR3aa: CSVEGTGNEKLFF; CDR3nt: TGCAGCGTTGAGGGGACAGGGAATGAAAAACTGTTTTTT
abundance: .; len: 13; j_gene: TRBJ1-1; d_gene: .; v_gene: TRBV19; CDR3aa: CATAIWRGTEAFF; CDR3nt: TGTGCCACCGCTATTTGGAGGGGCACTGAAGCTTTCTTT
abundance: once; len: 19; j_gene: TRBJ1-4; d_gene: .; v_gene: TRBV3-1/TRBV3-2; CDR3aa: CASSQDWTGGAATNEKLFF; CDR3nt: TGTGCCAGCAGCCAAGATTGGACCGGAGGGGCAGCAACTAATGAAAAACTGTTTTTT
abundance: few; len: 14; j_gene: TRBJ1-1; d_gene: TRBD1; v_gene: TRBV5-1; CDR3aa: CASGLQGANTEAFF; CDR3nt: TGCGCCAGCGGACTACAGGGGGCTAACACTGAAGCTTTCTTT
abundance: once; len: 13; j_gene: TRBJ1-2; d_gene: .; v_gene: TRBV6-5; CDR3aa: CASSYNREAPHTF; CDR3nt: TGTGCCAGCAGTTACAACCGAGAGGCACCCCACACCTTC
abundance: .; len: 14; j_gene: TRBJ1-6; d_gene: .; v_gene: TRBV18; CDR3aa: CASSPGTGNSPLHF; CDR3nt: TGTGCCAGCTCTCCAGGAACAGGGAATTCACCCCTCCACTTT
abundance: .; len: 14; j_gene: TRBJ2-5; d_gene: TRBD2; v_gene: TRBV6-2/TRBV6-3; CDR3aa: CASSWTSGRETQYF; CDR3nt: TGTGCCAGCAGTTGGACTAGCGGGAGAGAGACCCAGTACTTC
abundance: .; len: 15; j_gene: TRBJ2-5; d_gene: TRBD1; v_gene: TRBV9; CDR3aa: CASSVQPGQGATQYF; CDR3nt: TGTGCCAGCAGCGTACAGCCCGGACAGGGGGCAACCCAGTACTTC
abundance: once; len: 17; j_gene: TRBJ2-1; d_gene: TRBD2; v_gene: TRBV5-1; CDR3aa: CASSLDLAGGFRVEQFF; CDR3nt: TGCGCCAGCAGCTTGGATCTAGCGGGGGGATTCCGGGTTGAGCAGTTCTTC
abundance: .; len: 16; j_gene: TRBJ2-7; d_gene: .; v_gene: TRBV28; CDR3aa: CASSLPQRGILYEQYF; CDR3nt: TGTGCCAGCAGTTTACCGCAACGCGGGATACTCTACGAGCAGTACTTC
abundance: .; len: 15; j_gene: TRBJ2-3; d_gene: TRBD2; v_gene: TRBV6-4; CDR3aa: CASSPVGLGTDTQYF; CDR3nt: TGTGCCAGCAGTCCAGTGGGACTAGGGACAGATACGCAGTATTTT
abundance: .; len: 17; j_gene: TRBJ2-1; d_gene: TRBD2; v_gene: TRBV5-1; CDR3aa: CASSLAGGLGAFREQFF; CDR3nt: TGCGCCAGCAGCTTGGCCGGGGGACTAGGGGCGTTCAGGGAGCAGTTCTTC
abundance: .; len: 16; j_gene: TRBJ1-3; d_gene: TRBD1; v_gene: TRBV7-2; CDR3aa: CASSTGTAFSGNTIYF; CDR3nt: TGTGCCAGCAGCACCGGGACAGCTTTCTCTGGAAACACCATATATTTT
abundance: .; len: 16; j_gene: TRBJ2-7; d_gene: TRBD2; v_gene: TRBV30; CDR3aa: CAWSVPALAETYEQYF; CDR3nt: TGTGCCTGGAGTGTACCAGCACTAGCGGAAACCTACGAGCAGTACTTC
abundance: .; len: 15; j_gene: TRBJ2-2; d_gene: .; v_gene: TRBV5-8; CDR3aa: CASSTWRGQAGELFF; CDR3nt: TGTGCCAGCAGCACCTGGAGGGGGCAGGCCGGGGAGCTGTTTTTT
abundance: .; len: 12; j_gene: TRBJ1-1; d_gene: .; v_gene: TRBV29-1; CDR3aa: CSVQIQNTEAFF; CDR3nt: TGCAGCGTCCAGATACAGAACACTGAAGCTTTCTTT
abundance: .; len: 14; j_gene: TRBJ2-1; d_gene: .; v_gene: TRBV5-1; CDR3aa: CASSSGVSRDEQFF; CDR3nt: TGCGCCAGCAGCTCGGGAGTTAGTAGGGATGAGCAGTTCTTC
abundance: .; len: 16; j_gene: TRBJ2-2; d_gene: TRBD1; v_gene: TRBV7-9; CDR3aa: CASSLEGTGKTGELFF; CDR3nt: TGTGCCAGCAGCTTAGAAGGGACAGGGAAAACCGGGGAGCTGTTTTTT
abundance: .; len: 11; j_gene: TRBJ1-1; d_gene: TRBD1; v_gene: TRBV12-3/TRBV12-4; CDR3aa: CASRGTARAFF; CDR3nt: TGTGCCAGCAGAGGGACAGCCCGCGCTTTCTTT
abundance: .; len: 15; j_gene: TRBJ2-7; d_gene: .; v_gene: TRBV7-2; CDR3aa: CASSLAASVAYEQYF; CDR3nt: TGTGCCAGCAGCTTGGCCGCCTCAGTCGCCTACGAGCAGTACTTC
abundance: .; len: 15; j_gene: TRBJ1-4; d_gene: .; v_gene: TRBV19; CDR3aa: CASSTRGGQDEKLFF; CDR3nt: TGTGCCAGTAGTACCCGCGGGGGGCAAGATGAAAAACTGTTTTTT
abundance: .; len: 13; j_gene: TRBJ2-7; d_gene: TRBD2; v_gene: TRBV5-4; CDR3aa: CATTGGNSYEQYF; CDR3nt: TGTGCGACCACGGGGGGGAACTCCTACGAGCAGTACTTC
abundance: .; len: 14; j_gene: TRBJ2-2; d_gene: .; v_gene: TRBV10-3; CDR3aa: CAINPGIGTGELFF; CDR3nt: TGTGCCATCAATCCGGGAATAGGTACCGGGGAGCTGTTTTTT
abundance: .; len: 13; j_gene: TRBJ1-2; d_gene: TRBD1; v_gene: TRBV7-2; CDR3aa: CASSQGAGYGYTF; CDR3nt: TGTGCCAGCAGCCAGGGGGCAGGATATGGCTACACCTTC
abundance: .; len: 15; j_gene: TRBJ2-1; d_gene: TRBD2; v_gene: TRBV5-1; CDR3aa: CASSPGVAGGNEQFF; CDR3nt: TGCGCCAGCAGCCCCGGGGTAGCGGGAGGCAATGAGCAGTTCTTC
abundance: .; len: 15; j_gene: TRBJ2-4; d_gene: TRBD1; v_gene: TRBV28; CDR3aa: CASSPPDRGRNIQYF; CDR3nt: TGTGCCAGCAGTCCCCCGGACAGGGGTCGAAACATTCAGTACTTC
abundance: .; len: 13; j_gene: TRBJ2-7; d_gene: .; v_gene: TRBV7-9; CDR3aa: CASDSGSSYEQYF; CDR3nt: TGTGCCAGCGATTCCGGGAGTAGTTACGAGCAGTACTTC
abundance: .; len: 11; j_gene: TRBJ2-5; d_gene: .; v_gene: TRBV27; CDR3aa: CAREVGETQYF; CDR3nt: TGTGCCAGGGAGGTTGGGGAGACCCAGTACTTC
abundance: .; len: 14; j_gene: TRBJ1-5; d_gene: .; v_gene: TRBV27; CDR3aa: CASSPRQSGQPQHF; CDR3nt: TGTGCCAGCAGCCCCAGACAGTCTGGACAGCCCCAGCATTTT
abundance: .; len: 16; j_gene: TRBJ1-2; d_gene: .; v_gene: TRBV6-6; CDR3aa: CASSYSMTQANYGYTF; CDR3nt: TGTGCCAGCAGTTACTCGATGACCCAGGCTAACTATGGCTACACCTTC
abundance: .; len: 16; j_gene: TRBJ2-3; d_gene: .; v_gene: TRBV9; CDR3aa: CASSVGSSWDTDTQYF; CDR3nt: TGTGCCAGCAGCGTAGGGTCTAGCTGGGACACAGATACGCAGTATTTT
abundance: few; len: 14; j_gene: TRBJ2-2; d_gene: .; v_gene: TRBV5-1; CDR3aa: CASSARTATGELFF; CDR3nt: TGCGCCAGCAGCGCCAGGACTGCGACCGGGGAGCTGTTTTTT
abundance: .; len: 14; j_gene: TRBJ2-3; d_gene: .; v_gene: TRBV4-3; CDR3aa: CASSQDLSGDTQYF; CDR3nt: TGCGCCAGCAGCCAAGATCTATCGGGAGATACGCAGTATTTT
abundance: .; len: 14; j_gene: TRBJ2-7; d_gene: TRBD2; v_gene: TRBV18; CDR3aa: CASSNRGGPSEQYF; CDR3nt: TGTGCCAGCTCCAACCGGGGGGGACCTAGCGAGCAGTACTTC
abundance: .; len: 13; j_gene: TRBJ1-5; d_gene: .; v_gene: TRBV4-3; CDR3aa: CASSQGANQPQHF; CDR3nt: TGCGCCAGCAGCCAGGGGGCTAATCAGCCCCAGCATTTT
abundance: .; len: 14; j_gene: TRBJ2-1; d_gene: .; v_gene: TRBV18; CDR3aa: CASSSQGGKNEQFF; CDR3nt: TGTGCCAGCTCAAGTCAGGGAGGTAAGAATGAGCAGTTCTTC